A single sample gave rise to the 28 T cell receptor beta chains below, sequenced in a study of T cell responses to AZD1222 COVID-19 vaccine. Clones were sequenced by immunoSEQ multiplex PCR, and TCRdb holds only the in-frame ones, with some missing. The table has roughly 82,000 clones, roughly 85% seen once. The sample consisted of peripheral blood, taken on day 0 of AZD1222 vaccination. These receptors originate from an adult in good health.

The rearrangement uses TRBV4-1 and TRBJ1-5, with D possibly being TRBD1 (6 bases). Germline V CDR1 and CDR2: MGHRA, YSYEKL. V was trimmed by 0 bases and J by 4 bases, leaving 13 bases between them. This CDR3 comprises 16 residues. CDR3: CASSQESGQTNQPQHF. The CDR3 coding sequence is TGCGCCAGCAGCCAAGAGAGCGGACAGACTAATCAGCCCCAGCATTTT.

For the CDR3, the DNA is TGTGCCACCACCCAGAGAAGAGCAACTAATGAAAAACTGTTTTTT. It yields the protein CATTQRRATNEKLFF. The rearrangement joins TRBV15 to TRBJ1-4; D remains ambiguous. The germline CDR1 and CDR2 sequences are LNHNV and YYDKDF (reference sequence). CDR3 length equals 15 residues. The V end was cut by 7 bases, the J end by 0 bases, with 12 bases between.

This chain links TRBV10-3 with TRBJ2-2; 10 bases agree with TRBD2. V was clipped by 8 bases and J by 0 bases; unmatched bases: 3. Germline V gives CDR1 ENHRY, CDR2 SYGVKD. This CDR3 spans 15 amino acids. The CDR3 spells CAIRAGGTNTGELFF. The CDR3 DNA reads TGTGCCATCCGAGCGGGGGGGACGAACACCGGGGAGCTGTTTTTT.

This chain uses TRBV2 with TRBJ2-7, with D possibly matching TRBD1 (6 bases). CDR1 and CDR2 (germline): SNHLY, FYNNEI. Between the trimmed V and J ends, which lost 3 bases and 2 bases, there was a span of 8 bases. This CDR3 is built from 13 residues. The CDR3 region has the DNA TGTGCCAGCAGTGACCAGGGGACCTACGAGCAGTACTTC. Translated: CASSDQGTYEQYF.

This chain joins TRBV9 and TRBJ1-5; D is unresolved. In germline, CDR1 is SGDLS, CDR2 YYNGEE. V lost 0 bases to trimming and J lost 8 bases, with 3 bases between them. The CDR3 consists of 11 residues. The CDR3 sequence is CASSVGEPQHF. DNA of the CDR3: TGTGCCAGCAGCGTAGGGGAGCCCCAGCATTTT.

The chain joins TRBV5-4 to TRBJ2-3, with D possibly matching TRBD2 (5 bases). V shed 4 bases and J shed 3 bases, with 6 bases lying between them. CDR1 is SGHNT and CDR2 is YYREEE in the germline V gene (reference sequence). CDR3 length: 12 residues. CDR3: CASSRETDTQYF. In DNA form, the CDR3 reads TGTGCCAGCAGCAGGGAGACAGATACGCAGTATTTT.

The rearrangement links TRBV3-1 (or the pseudogene TRBV3-2) to TRBJ1-1; weak D call: TRBD1 (6 bases). V was clipped by 1 base and J by 4 bases, with 13 bases between them. The germline CDR1 and CDR2 sequences are LGHDT and YNNKEL (reference sequence). There are 15 residues in the CDR3. The CDR3 bases are TGTGCCAGCAGCCAAGGGGGGGCCGGTACCACTGAAGCTTTCTTT. Translation: CASSQGGAGTTEAFF.

In its sample, this clone was seen a few times. V usage is TRBV19 and J usage is TRBJ1-2, with TRBD1 as a possible D gene (5 bases). The V end was cut by 5 bases, the J end by 8 bases, with 18 bases between. This CDR3 is 14 amino acids long. The V gene's germline CDR1 is LNHDA and CDR2 SQIVND (reference sequence). The CDR3 reads CASSPGGTSGGYTF. For the CDR3, the DNA is TGTGCCAGTAGTCCCGGGGGGACCTCTGGGGGCTACACCTTC.

This clone was seen a few times. The DNA of the CDR3 is TGTGCCAGCAGCACCGGGGGCCCTTATAATTCACCCCTCCACTTT. Residues: CASSTGGPYNSPLHF. The chain uses TRBV13 and TRBJ1-6, with D perhaps matching TRBD1 (6 bases). The ends were cut back, 5 bases at V and 4 bases at J, with 12 bases in the middle. The germline V gene has CDR1 PRHDT and CDR2 FYEKMQ (reference sequence). The length of the CDR3 is 15 residues.

The chain combines TRBV10-3 with TRBJ1-2, with 7 bases identical to TRBD1. V shed 6 bases and J 6 bases; nucleotides not matched to a gene: 4. The CDR3 sequence is 12 residues long. In germline, CDR1 is ENHRY, CDR2 SYGVKD. This chain's CDR3 is CAIRGQPHGYTF. CDR3 nucleotides: TGTGCCATCAGGGGACAGCCACATGGCTACACCTTC.

The chain uses TRBV7-9 and TRBJ1-2, with 7 positions matching TRBD1. CDR1 and CDR2 (germline): SEHNR, FQNEAQ (reference sequence). This CDR3 contains 15 residues. V trimming: 5 bases; J trimming: 3 bases; junction bases outside the gene matches: 9. CDR3 protein: CASSPETGVYYGYTF. Here the CDR3 DNA reads TGTGCCAGCAGCCCCGAAACAGGGGTTTACTATGGCTACACCTTC.

The chain has TRBV19 and TRBJ2-3, with D perhaps TRBD1 (5 bases). V was shortened by 6 bases and J by 4 bases, with 8 bases between the two germline ends. The V gene's germline CDR1 is LNHDA and CDR2 SQIVND (reference sequence). The CDR3 runs 12 residues. The DNA for the CDR3 is TGTGCCAGTAGGCAGGGTCCAGATACGCAGTATTTT. This translates into CASRQGPDTQYF.

J is TRBJ2-6 and V is TRBV18; no clear D gene. Germline CDR1 KGHSH, CDR2 LQKENI. The V end was cut by 5 bases, the J end by 4 bases, with 15 bases between. The CDR3 loop spans 16 amino acids. The CDR3 here is CASSANNGLGANVLTF. As DNA, the CDR3 is TGTGCCAGCTCAGCAAACAACGGTTTGGGGGCCAACGTCCTGACTTTC.

The CDR3 here is CASSLVGSTFNTEAFF. CDR3 in DNA: TGTGCCAGCAGCTTGGTGGGATCCACCTTCAACACTGAAGCTTTCTTT. This chain joins TRBV5-6 and TRBJ1-1, with D unclear. The ends were cut back, 0 bases at V and 2 bases at J, with 14 bases in the middle. CDR3 length: 16 amino acids. Germline V gene data show CDR1 as SGHDT and CDR2 as YYEEEE.

The CDR3 bases are TGTGCCAGCAGTGAGGGACGGATATCACCCCTCCACTTT. It specifies CASSEGRISPLHF. The V call is TRBV2, the J call TRBJ1-6, with D possibly being TRBD1 (5 bases). Germline CDR1 is SNHLY and CDR2 is FYNNEI. V was clipped by 3 bases and J by 10 bases, with 10 bases between them. This CDR3 comprises 13 residues.

This clone was detected only a few times. This chain connects TRBV24-1 to TRBJ2-1, with 9 bases that match TRBD1. Per the germline V gene, CDR1 is KGHDR and CDR2 is SFDVKD. This CDR3 region has 19 residues. With 3 bases clipped from V and 1 base from J, the junction kept 12 bases outside the gene matches. DNA of the CDR3: TGTGCCACCAGTGATAACCGGGACAGGGAGGATCTTTCCTACAATGAGCAGTTCTTC. It encodes CATSDNRDREDLSYNEQFF.

The V call is TRBV19, the J call TRBJ2-2, with 8 bases lining up with TRBD1. This CDR3 comprises 21 residues. The ends lost 7 bases at V and 0 bases at J; junction bases unmatched: 22. From germline, CDR1 is LNHDA and CDR2 SQIVND (reference sequence). The CDR3 protein is CASKDGQWRTGRGSNTGELFF. CDR3 sequence (DNA): TGTGCCAGTAAGGACGGACAGTGGCGGACAGGGCGGGGATCGAACACCGGGGAGCTGTTTTTT.

J is TRBJ1-6 and V is TRBV14; D gene unclear. V lost 1 base, J lost 0 bases, and 7 bases lay in between. The CDR3 consists of 16 residues. Germline V gene sequence: CDR1 SGHDN, CDR2 FVKESK. The chain's CDR3 is CASSQGLSSYNSPLHF. The CDR3 DNA follows: TGTGCCAGCAGCCAAGGACTGAGCTCCTATAATTCACCCCTCCACTTT. Full variable domain (remainder filled in from reference TRBV14 and TRBJ1-6): EAGVTQFPSHSVIEKGQTVTLRCDPISGHDNLYWYRRVMGKEIKFLLHFVKESKQDESGMPNNRFLAERTGGTYSTLKVQPAELEDSGVYFCASSQGLSSYNSPLHFGNGTRLTVT.

This clone was counted only a few times. J is TRBJ2-7 and V is TRBV7-3; 9 nucleotides line up with TRBD1. Germline CDR1 SGHTA, CDR2 FQGTGA. V lost 1 base to trimming and J lost 4 bases; unmatched junction nucleotides: 5. The CDR3 is made up of 15 amino acids. The CDR3 loop reads CASSLKGQGPYEQYF. The CDR3 coding sequence is TGTGCCAGCAGCTTAAAGGGACAGGGCCCTTACGAGCAGTACTTC.

CDR3 region: CASSSEGARGYTF. CDR3 in DNA: TGTGCCAGCAGCTCTGAGGGGGCTCGTGGCTACACCTTC. V and J are TRBV5-6 and TRBJ1-2; 7 bases align to TRBD1. There are 13 residues in the CDR3. J gave up 7 bases and V 3 bases, and 6 bases lay outside the gene matches. CDR1 is SGHDT, CDR2 YYEEEE, per germline.

The CDR3 region is CASLRNGGPSTDTQYF. CDR3 coding DNA: TGCGCCAGCCTTAGAAACGGGGGGCCTAGCACAGATACGCAGTATTTT. V and J are TRBV5-1 and TRBJ2-3; the D gene is possibly TRBD2 (7 bases). Germline lookup yields CDR1 SGHRS and CDR2 YFSETQ. The CDR3 consists of 16 residues. With 7 bases removed from V and 0 bases from J, the gap between germline ends came to 18 bases.

A few counts support this clone. This chain uses TRBV25-1 with TRBJ1-6; 12 positions agree with TRBD1. Losses at the gene ends were 4 bases for V and 6 bases for J; bases not matched to a gene: 4. The CDR3 spans 16 residues. Germline V lookup: CDR1 MGHDK, CDR2 SYGVNS. CDR3 loop: CASSVGTGGPNSPLHF. The CDR3 bases are TGTGCCAGCAGTGTAGGGACAGGGGGCCCTAATTCACCCCTCCACTTT. The whole variable domain, remainder taken from reference TRBV25-1 and TRBJ1-6, is EADIYQTPRYLVIGTGKKITLECSQTMGHDKMYWYQQDPGMELHLIHYSYGVNSTEKGDLSSESTVSRIRTEHFPLTLESARPSHTSQYLCASSVGTGGPNSPLHFGNGTRLTVT.

The chain recombines TRBV12-3 or TRBV12-4 with TRBJ1-2; 7 bases line up with TRBD1. This CDR3 region has 12 residues. The V segment lost 5 bases and the J segment 4 bases; nucleotides outside the gene matches: 1. In DNA, the CDR3 is TGTGCCAGCAGTGGGACAGCCTATGGCTACACCTTC. Translated, it gives CASSGTAYGYTF.

As to this clone: Other DNA sequences in the sample encode the same CDR3. The chain has TRBV18 and TRBJ1-3, with a possible D match to TRBD1 (6 bases). V lost 3 bases and J lost 0, with 6 bases in between. Germline-derived CDR1 and CDR2 are KGHSH and LQKENI. The CDR3 loop spans 14 amino acids. DNA of the CDR3: TGTGCCAGCTCACCGGACAGCTCTGGAAACACCATATATTTT. Protein: CASSPDSSGNTIYF.

By share, this clone counts as medium-sized. V is TRBV4-3 and J is TRBJ2-2; possibly TRBD2 for D (6 bases). The V end was cut by 3 bases, the J end by 5 bases, with 22 bases between. The CDR3 spans 18 residues. Germline V gene data show CDR1 as LGHNA and CDR2 as YSLEER. CDR3 DNA sequence: TGCGCCAGCAGCCATCGAACGGGACTCTTCTGGGAGACCGGGGAGCTGTTTTTT. Its protein product is CASSHRTGLFWETGELFF.

This chain links TRBV28 with TRBJ2-1; D is unresolved. V lost 5 bases and J 3 bases, leaving 5 bases between the germline ends. Germline V lookup: CDR1 MDHEN, CDR2 SYDVKM. There are 12 residues in the CDR3. CDR3 amino acids: CASSAFYNEQFF. The CDR3 bases are TGTGCCAGCAGTGCCTTCTACAATGAGCAGTTCTTC.

This chain links TRBV7-9 with TRBJ1-1; perhaps TRBD1 as D (5 bases). V was shortened by 2 bases and J by 3 bases, with 10 bases between the two germline ends. The CDR3 is made up of 14 amino acids. CDR1 and CDR2 (germline): SEHNR, FQNEAQ (reference sequence). DNA for the CDR3: TGTGCCAGCAGCTTAAGGGGAGGGGACACTGAAGCTTTCTTT. It encodes CASSLRGGDTEAFF.

The V gene is TRBV27, the J gene TRBJ2-1, with D possibly being TRBD1 (5 bases). Germline CDR1 MNHEY, CDR2 SMNVEV (reference sequence). The V end was cut by 8 bases, the J end by 3 bases, with 14 bases between. CDR3 length equals 14 residues. CDR3 region: CASASDRNYNEQFF. The CDR3 DNA sequence: TGTGCCAGCGCCTCCGACAGAAACTACAATGAGCAGTTCTTC.